Sequencing of this TCR beta chain was carried out in a study of blood T cell repertoires in COVID-19. Background on the study: Material from acute and convalescent COVID-19 was sourced from the United States, Italy and Spain. Sources were T cells, B-cell-depleted T cells, or PBMCs; the material itself was cDNA or gDNA.

Authors' processing steps: Using reference gene primer amplification, nucleated cell counts were estimated. Only in-frame clones appear in the TCRdb table, and some are missing; sequencing was by immunoSEQ multiplex PCR. V, J and clone size derive from that table, while D and trimming were established from the DNA sequence. The sample contains about 98,000 clones, around nine tenths of which appear only once. The CDR3 runs 15 residues. Losses at the gene ends were 5 bases for V and 5 bases for J; bases not matched to a gene: 8. Germline-derived CDR1 and CDR2 are SGHVS and FNYEAQ. The clonotype comes from a man aged 45-65 years with acute or convalescent COVID-19. The chain recombines TRBV7-6 with TRBJ2-5; 10 bases align to TRBD1. Sequenced material: peripheral blood. CDR3 amino acids: CASSARTGGGETQYF. CDR3 nucleotides: TGTGCCAGCAGCGCGCGGACAGGGGGAGGGGAGACCCAGTACTTC.